This T cell receptor (beta chain) was observed in a study of cytomegalovirus exposure and HLA in healthy donors. The CDR3 runs 13 residues. The trim removed 9 bases at V and 4 bases at J, leaving 9 bases unmatched. The germline CDR1 and CDR2 sequences are SGHNT and YYREEE (reference sequence). PCR used 60 Vbeta primers and 13 Jbeta primers. Produced via immunoSEQ multiplex PCR; TCRdb's table is partial and in-frame only. This sample carries around 150,000 clones, 55% to 80% of them seen once, and the ten largest clones take 4% to 5.5%. Study results and limitations: A later analysis found TCR association rates differed by HLA locus, highest for DRB1 and lowest for HLA-C.

Remarks on this clone: The antigen is unknown.

The chain joins TRBV5-4 to TRBJ1-2, with TRBD1 matching 7 bases. The clonotype originates from a woman between 18 and 29 years old in good health and CMV-seropositive. The sample consisted of PBMCs. This CDR3 is CATNTGAVYGYTF. As DNA, the CDR3 is TGTGCCACTAATACAGGGGCCGTCTATGGCTACACCTTC.